Following are 9 T cell receptor beta chains from one sample sequenced in a study of cytomegalovirus exposure and HLA in healthy donors. The PCR made use of 60 Vbeta and 13 Jbeta primers. Generated by immunoSEQ multiplex PCR, the TCRdb table keeps only in-frame clones and is missing some. Among fewer than 200,000 clones, roughly 70% were seen once, and the ten largest hold approximately 1.6%. Sequencing used PBMCs. Receptors were obtained from a girl between 5 and 17 years old in good health and CMV-seronegative.

This clone was observed once. The J gene is TRBJ1-6, the V gene TRBV10-3; 7 nucleotides align to TRBD1. Germline values: CDR1 ENHRY, CDR2 SYGVKD. CDR3 size: 14 residues. J gave up 9 bases and V 6 bases, and 8 bases lay outside the gene matches. The CDR3 loop reads CAISATGISSPLHF. CDR3 nucleotide sequence: TGTGCCATCAGCGCGACAGGGATATCTTCACCCCTCCACTTT.

The chain recombines TRBV12-5 with TRBJ2-1; no clear D gene. Germline lookup yields CDR1 LGHNT and CDR2 FRNRAP. The CDR3 sequence is 10 residues long. V lost 7 bases to trimming and J lost 7 bases, with 5 bases between them. The CDR3 spells CASARNEQFF. The CDR3 coding sequence is TGTGCTAGTGCTCGGAATGAGCAGTTCTTC.

V and J are TRBV2 and TRBJ1-3; possibly TRBD1 for D (5 bases). Germline V gene lookup returns CDR1 SNHLY and CDR2 FYNNEI. V lost 7 bases, J lost 4 bases, and 11 bases lay in between. The CDR3 loop spans 13 amino acids. The CDR3 protein is CASTDSPGNTIYF. DNA of the CDR3: TGTGCCAGCACCGACAGTCCCGGAAACACCATATATTTT.

The chain is built from TRBV6-4 and TRBJ1-2; 9 positions agree with TRBD1. Germline CDR1 reads MRHNA; CDR2 reads SNTAGT. J was trimmed by 4 bases and V by 0 bases; bases with no gene match: 3. The length of the CDR3 is 15 residues. CDR3 DNA sequence: TGTGCCAGCAGTGACTCCGGACAGGGGATCTATGGCTACACCTTC. Protein: CASSDSGQGIYGYTF.

This chain connects TRBV13 to TRBJ2-7; possibly TRBD2 for D (6 bases). Per the germline V gene, CDR1 is PRHDT and CDR2 is FYEKMQ (reference sequence). The CDR3 length is 12 residues. The V end lost 3 bases, the J end lost 7 bases, and 10 bases lay between the germline ends. CDR3 residues: CASSFGAGEQYF. As DNA, the CDR3 is TGTGCCAGCAGCTTTGGAGCGGGTGAGCAGTACTTC.

V and J are TRBV6-5 and TRBJ1-1; TRBD1 matches 10 bases. Germline lookup yields CDR1 MNHEY and CDR2 SVGAGI. J gave up 5 bases and V 2 bases, and 8 bases lay outside the gene matches. This CDR3 contains 16 residues. The CDR3 bases are TGTGCCAGCAGTTACCAAATCGGACAGGGGGGGACTGAAGCTTTCTTT. Translated, it gives CASSYQIGQGGTEAFF.

The chain joins TRBV19 to TRBJ1-4, with D perhaps TRBD1 (5 bases). The V gene's germline CDR1 is LNHDA and CDR2 SQIVND (reference sequence). The CDR3 loop spans 14 amino acids. V was shortened by 7 bases and J by 7 bases, with 16 bases between the two germline ends. The CDR3 DNA is TGTGCCAGTACCGAACTGCAGGGAAGTGAAAAACTGTTTTTT. This sequence encodes CASTELQGSEKLFF. The variable domain in full, completed from reference TRBV19 and TRBJ1-4, reads DGGITQSPKYLFRKEGQNVTLSCEQNLNHDAMYWYRQDPGQGLRLIYYSQIVNDFQKGDIAEGYSVSREKKESFPLTVTSAQKNPTAFYLCASTELQGSEKLFFGSGTQLSVL.

The chain is built from TRBV6-5 and TRBJ1-2; possibly TRBD1 for D (6 bases). This CDR3 comprises 12 residues. Germline CDR1 and CDR2: MNHEY and SVGAGI. Deletions cut 5 bases from V and 7 bases from J, with 11 bases between. CDR3 sequence (DNA): TGTGCCAGCAGTGCAGGGGCTTCTGGCTACACCTTC. This sequence encodes CASSAGASGYTF.

This chain connects TRBV2 to TRBJ2-1; D might be TRBD1 (7 bases). V lost 4 bases and J lost 0, with 10 bases in between. CDR1 and CDR2 (germline): SNHLY, FYNNEI. This CDR3 region has 15 residues. The CDR3 spells CASSARGASYNEQFF. The CDR3 bases are TGTGCCAGCAGTGCCAGGGGGGCCTCCTACAATGAGCAGTTCTTC. The full variable domain, completed using reference TRBV2 and TRBJ2-1, is EPEVTQTPSHQVTQMGQEVILRCVPISNHLYFYWYRQILGQKVEFLVSFYNNEISEKSEIFDDQFSVERPDGSNFTLKIRSTKLEDSAMYFCASSARGASYNEQFFGPGTRLTVL.